This T cell receptor beta chain stems from a study of read filtering for tumor transcriptome and immune sequencing. Study background: DNase treatment preceded whole-transcriptome library preparation. General study results and limits: IR-seq and RNA-seq agreed better without single-read clonotypes.

Comment on this clonotype: The target antigen is unknown. A junction end diverges from the germline sequence, so it may reflect a read error.

Germline CDR1 is SGHKS and CDR2 is YYEKEE (reference sequence). The CDR3 is 14 residues long. Molecular barcoded adaptors covering alpha/delta and beta/gamma chains were used on 400 to 450 ng RNA. TCRdb redid the calling of the reads with MiXCR, one entry per CDR3 protein. Of about 58,000 distinct CDR3 sequences listed, around 12% are singletons. The chain links TRBV5-5 to TRBJ1-1; D gene uncertain. The source of this sequence is a donor at least 40 years old with multiple myeloma. Material for sequencing was a population of CD138-negative cells sorted from bone marrow. Written as DNA, the CDR3 is TGTGCCAGCAGCTTTGGGTGGATGAACACTAAAGCTTTCTTT. It codes for CASSFGWMNTKAFF.